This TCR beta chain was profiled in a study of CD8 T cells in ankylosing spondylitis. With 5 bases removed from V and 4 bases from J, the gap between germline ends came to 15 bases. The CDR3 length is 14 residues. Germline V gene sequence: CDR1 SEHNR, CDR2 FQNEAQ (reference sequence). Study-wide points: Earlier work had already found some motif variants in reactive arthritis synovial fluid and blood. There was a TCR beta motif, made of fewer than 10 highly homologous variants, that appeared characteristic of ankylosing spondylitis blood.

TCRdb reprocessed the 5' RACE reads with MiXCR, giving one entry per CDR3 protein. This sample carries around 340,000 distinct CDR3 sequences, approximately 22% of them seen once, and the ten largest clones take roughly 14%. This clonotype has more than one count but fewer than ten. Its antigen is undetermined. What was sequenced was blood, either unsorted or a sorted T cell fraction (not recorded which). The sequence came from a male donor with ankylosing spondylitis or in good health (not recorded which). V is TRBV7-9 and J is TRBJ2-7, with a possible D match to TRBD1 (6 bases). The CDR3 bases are TGTGCCAGCAGCCCTCGGGACACCGTTTACGAGCAGTACTTC. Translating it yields CASSPRDTVYEQYF. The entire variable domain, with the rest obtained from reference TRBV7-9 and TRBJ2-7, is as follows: DTGVSQNPRHKITKRGQNVTFRCDPISEHNRLYWYRQTLGQGPEFLTYFQNEAQLEKSRLLSDRFSAERPKGSFSTLEIQRTEQGDSAMYLCASSPRDTVYEQYFGPGTRLTVT.